The present T cell receptor (beta chain) was sequenced within a study of blood T cell repertoires in COVID-19. Only in-frame clones appear in the TCRdb table, and some are missing; sequencing was by immunoSEQ multiplex PCR. The data contain 250,000 to 300,000 clones, approximately 85% of them seen just once; the ten biggest clones take up 5.1%. V lost 7 bases, J lost 2 bases, and 11 bases lay in between. This CDR3 comprises 13 residues. In germline, CDR1 is MRHNA, CDR2 SNTAGT. The clonotype originates from a man in his fifties with active or convalescent COVID-19. Sequencing was done on a sample of peripheral blood. The chain couples TRBV6-4 to TRBJ1-1, with D possibly TRBD1 on 5 matching bases. CDR3 amino acids: CASKGTTNTEAFF. CDR3 coding DNA: TGTGCCAGCAAAGGGACTACTAACACTGAAGCTTTCTTT.